Included here is one T cell receptor (beta chain) sequence, with context. This entry belongs to a study of blood T cell repertoires in COVID-19. On the study more broadly: PBMCs, B-cell-depleted T cells, or T cells provided the cDNA or gDNA that made up the material.

V was clipped by 2 bases and J by 1 base, with 14 bases between them. The germline V gene encodes CDR1 SQVTM and CDR2 ANQGSEA. This CDR3 is 15 amino acids long. Sequencing was performed with immunoSEQ multiplex PCR; in TCRdb, only in-frame clones are kept and a portion is missing. The sample holds over 350,000 clones, 88% seen once. The TCR sequence derives from a woman aged 25 to 39 with acute COVID-19. Sample: PBMCs or T cells enriched from blood (not recorded which). The gene calls are TRBV29-1 and TRBJ1-2, with unresolved D. CDR3 DNA: TGCAGCGTTGAACGGCAGCGCAGACTTAACTATGGCTACACCTTC. It encodes CSVERQRRLNYGYTF.